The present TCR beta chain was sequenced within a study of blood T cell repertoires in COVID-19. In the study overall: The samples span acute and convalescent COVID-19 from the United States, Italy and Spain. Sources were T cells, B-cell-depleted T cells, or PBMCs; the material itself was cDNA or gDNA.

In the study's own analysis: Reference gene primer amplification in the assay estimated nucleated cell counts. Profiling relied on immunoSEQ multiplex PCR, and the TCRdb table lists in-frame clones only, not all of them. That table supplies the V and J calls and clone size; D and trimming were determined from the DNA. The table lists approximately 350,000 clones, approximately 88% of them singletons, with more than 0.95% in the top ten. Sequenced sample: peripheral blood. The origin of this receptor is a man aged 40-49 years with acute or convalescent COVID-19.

The CDR3: CASSSTGGNTEAFF. The CDR3 nucleotides read TGTGCCAGCAGCTCAACAGGGGGGAACACTGAAGCTTTCTTT. J is TRBJ1-1 and V is TRBV21-1; the D call in the table, TRBD1, was not verified against the DNA. TRBV21-1 is tagged as a pseudogene. The CDR3 covers 14 residues.